What follows are 13 T cell receptor beta chains derived from one specimen sequenced in a study of shared clonotypes between healthy human individuals. Produced via immunoSEQ multiplex PCR; TCRdb's table is partial and in-frame only. The repertoire holds 490,000 or so clones, 75% to 85% seen once, with under 15% in the top ten. Sequenced material: PBMCs. All receptors come from a woman aged 35 to 49 in good health. Some clones in this sample may be carry-over from other donors' samples.

This chain connects TRBV5-4 to TRBJ2-7, with D unclear. This CDR3 spans 13 amino acids. The germline V and J ends were trimmed by 4 bases and 2 bases, with 10 bases remaining between them. Germline V CDR1 and CDR2: SGHNT, YYREEE (reference sequence). CDR3 sequence (DNA): TGTGCCAGCAGCATTGACGGAACCTACGAGCAGTACTTC. Protein sequence: CASSIDGTYEQYF.

This clone was picked up one time. This may be a read error: a much more frequent sequence differs by one nucleotide. The chain has TRBV10-2 and TRBJ2-2; 13 bases match TRBD2. There are 17 residues in the CDR3. The V gene's germline CDR1 is WSHSY and CDR2 SAAADI. The ends lost 8 bases at V and 6 bases at J; junction bases unmatched: 12. In DNA, the CDR3 is TGCGCCAGCGGTTTCAGGGGGGGACTAGCGGGATCCGGGGAGCTGTTTTTT. Translating gives CASGFRGGLAGSGELFF.

At least ten counts were recorded for this clone. This chain connects TRBV27 to TRBJ2-6; D call uncertain. The V gene's germline CDR1 is MNHEY and CDR2 SMNVEV (reference sequence). The CDR3 runs 17 residues. V was pared by 5 bases and J by 3 bases, with 17 bases between. In DNA form, the CDR3 reads TGTGCCAGCAGTGGACCCTCCACCGTCGGTGGGGCCAACGTCCTGACTTTC. Protein: CASSGPSTVGGANVLTF.

This clone was recorded only once. The chain recombines TRBV7-3 with TRBJ2-3; 7 bases are a match to TRBD2. Germline loops: CDR1 SGHTA, CDR2 FQGTGA. V shed 2 bases and J 3 bases; nucleotides not matched to a gene: 5. This CDR3 spans 15 amino acids. This chain's CDR3 is CASSLSSGPTDTQYF. The CDR3 coding sequence is TGTGCCAGCAGCTTATCTAGCGGTCCTACAGATACGCAGTATTTT.

With respect to this clone: Its ends do not fully match the called genes, so a read error is possible. This sequence joins TRBV5-1 and TRBJ2-3; 12 bases agree with TRBD1. The CDR3 consists of 15 residues. Germline-derived CDR1 and CDR2 are SGHRS and YFSETQ. CDR3 residues: CASNLGQGATDTQYF. For the CDR3, the DNA is TGCGCCAGCAACTTGGGACAGGGGGCGACAGATACGCAGTATTTT.

This clone has a count of ten or more. For the CDR3, the DNA is TGTGCCAGCAGCGCCGGGCTGCGGACAGTAAGCTCCTACGAGCAGTACTTC. This encodes CASSAGLRTVSSYEQYF. This chain links TRBV5-5 with TRBJ2-7; D may be TRBD1 (6 bases). The CDR3 totals 17 residues. Trimming removed 4 bases from V and 0 bases from J, with 20 bases in between. Germline V lookup: CDR1 SGHKS, CDR2 YYEKEE (reference sequence).

V is TRBV18 and J is TRBJ1-1; no reliable D call. CDR3 length: 16 amino acids. Germline CDR1 is KGHSH and CDR2 is LQKENI. Trimming took 3 bases from V and 1 from J, leaving 15 bases between them. The CDR3 DNA is TGTGCCAGCTCACCCCCCCCCGGTACAGAGAACACTGAAGCTTTCTTT. Residues: CASSPPPGTENTEAFF.

This rearrangement joins TRBV6-4 to TRBJ2-6; D call uncertain. The V gene lost 5 bases and the J gene lost 2 bases, with 7 bases spanning the gap. The V gene's germline CDR1 is MRHNA and CDR2 SNTAGT. The length of the CDR3 is 14 residues. CDR3 in DNA: TGTGCCAGCAGTCAGTTACCTGGGGCCAACGTCCTGACTTTC. It encodes CASSQLPGANVLTF.

The chain's CDR3 is CASSLARQTHSYNEQFF. For the CDR3, the DNA is TGTGCCAGCAGCTTAGCCCGACAGACACACTCCTACAATGAGCAGTTCTTC. V gene TRBV7-9 combines with J gene TRBJ2-1, with a weak D call TRBD1 (5 bases). Looked up from germline, CDR1 is SEHNR and CDR2 is FQNEAQ (reference sequence). The CDR3 has 17 residues. Trimming stripped 0 bases from V and 0 bases from J, with 12 bases between.

Concerning this clone: The junction does not match germline at one end; this may be a read error. V gene TRBV11-3 combines with J gene TRBJ2-7, with D possibly being TRBD1 (6 bases). This CDR3 spans 13 amino acids. Germline values: CDR1 SGHNT, CDR2 YENEEA. DNA of the CDR3: TGTGCCAGCAGCAGGGACACCTCCTCCGAGCAGTACTTC. Its protein product is CASSRDTSSEQYF.

The rearrangement joins TRBV11-2 to TRBJ1-2, with unresolved D. Per the germline V gene, CDR1 is SGHAT and CDR2 is FQNNGV. Trimming shortened V by 0 bases and J by 4 bases, and 6 bases separated the two germline ends. The CDR3 sequence is 13 residues long. This chain's CDR3 is CASSLDPVYGYTF. The DNA for the CDR3 is TGTGCCAGCAGCTTAGATCCGGTCTATGGCTACACCTTC.

The J gene is TRBJ2-1, the V gene TRBV5-6; possible D gene TRBD2, 6 bases. Germline CDR1 and CDR2: SGHDT and YYEEEE. The CDR3 contains 17 residues. Trimming pared 4 bases from V and 1 base from J, leaving 18 bases between. CDR3 in amino acids: CASSGTRLDGSYNEQFF. DNA of the CDR3: TGTGCCAGCAGCGGGACCCGACTAGATGGGTCCTACAATGAGCAGTTCTTC.

The chain joins TRBV6-5 to TRBJ2-5; the D is unclear. V was cut by 5 bases and J by 5 bases, with 18 bases left in between. This CDR3 contains 15 residues. CDR1 and CDR2 (germline): MNHEY, SVGAGI. The CDR3 region has the DNA TGTGCCAGCAGTAACGGACCCCTTGTTTTCGAGACCCAGTACTTC. This codes for CASSNGPLVFETQYF.